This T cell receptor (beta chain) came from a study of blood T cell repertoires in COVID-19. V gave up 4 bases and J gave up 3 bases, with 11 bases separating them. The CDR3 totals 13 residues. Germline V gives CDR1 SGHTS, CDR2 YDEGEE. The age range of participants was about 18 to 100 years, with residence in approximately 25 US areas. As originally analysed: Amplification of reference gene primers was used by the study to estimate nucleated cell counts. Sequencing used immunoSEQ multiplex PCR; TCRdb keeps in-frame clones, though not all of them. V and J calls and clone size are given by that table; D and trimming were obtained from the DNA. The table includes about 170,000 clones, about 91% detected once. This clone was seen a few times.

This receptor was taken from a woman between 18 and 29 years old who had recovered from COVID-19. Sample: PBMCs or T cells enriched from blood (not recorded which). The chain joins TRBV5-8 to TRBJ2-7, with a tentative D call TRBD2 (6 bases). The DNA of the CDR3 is TGTGCCAGCAGCAATTTGGGGGGCTACGAGCAGTACTTC. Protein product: CASSNLGGYEQYF.